This note documents a single TCR beta chain sequence. It lacks a known antigen. The sample holds no much larger clone one base away, and base qualities are not on file. The collaborating institutions used their own protocols to collect whole blood in K2EDTA tubes. For TCRbeta analysis, collaborator samples were shipped as frozen whole blood, as isolated PBMCs, or as DNA extracted from either sample type. CDR1 SGHRS and CDR2 YFSETQ were looked up in the germline V gene. A distance of 16 bases separates the germline ends of V and J, which lose 5 bases and 10 bases respectively. The CDR3 runs 14 amino acids, cysteine and phenylalanine included. Only the CDR3 DNA is retained, 42 bases long and in frame from the first base. This sample is part of a study of blood T cell repertoires in COVID-19 (TCRdb year 2020). In the study overall: Collaborator samples came from the United States, Italy and Spain and covered acute and convalescent phases of COVID-19. A de-identified subject ID, COVID-19 status, age in years and sex were almost always included in the sample metadata. Where HLA class I and class II types were available, the types were taken from metadata supplied by the sample provider, not from assay-based typing. The prospective study material was composed of cDNA or gDNA derived from T cells, B-cell-depleted T cells, or PBMCs. Subjects who had been exposed to COVID-19, were actively infected with it, or had recovered from it provided the deeply sampled blood TCRbeta repertoires that made up the dataset. The repertoires were released in a freely available public database meant as a resource for research on the immune response to SARS-CoV-2. Samples came from the ongoing ImmuneRACE study (first 160 participants) plus 1,254 subjects from 6 global collaborators. Points the paper makes about the study in general: How much clinical and demographic metadata was included differed by source and by participant, and the metadata was provided uncurated.

TCRbeta CDR3 regions were amplified from genomic DNA by means of the immunoSEQ Assay, a bias-controlled multiplex PCR. The original methods were these. Within the assay, amplification of reference gene primers was used to estimate how many nucleated cells each sample contained. Sequence reads were collapsed and filtered to measure the absolute abundance of every unique TCRbeta CDR3 rearrangement. For each sample, productive Simpson clonality was calculated by taking the square root of Simpson's diversity index across productive rearrangements. TCRdb took this table from immuneACCESS and kept in-frame rearrangements with V and J called. Such tables lack part of the clones; where checked against another copy, unresolved V genes explain under half of the gap, and the rest is unexplained. For V, J and clone size, that table is used; D and trimming come from the DNA. The sample records hundreds of thousands of clones, around 85% of which are singletons. The ten largest clones take up approximately 9.1% of the sample.

The chain employs TRBV5-1 and TRBJ1-6, with TRBD1 tentatively as D gene (6 bases match). The specimen sequenced was peripheral blood. The sequence was obtained from a man of 80 years or more with acute or convalescent COVID-19. The nucleotide sequence reads TGCGCCAGCAGATCTTCAGGGGACGGATCACCCCTCCACTTT. The encoded protein is CASRSSGDGSPLHF. Beyond the CDR3, the reference TRBV5-1 and TRBJ1-6 genes provide the residues; the full variable domain reads: KAGVTQTPRYLIKTRGQQVTLSCSPISGHRSVSWYQQTPGQGLQFLFEYFSETQRNKGNFPGRFSGRQFSNSRSEMNVSTLELGDSALYLCASRSSGDGSPLHFGNGTRLTVT.